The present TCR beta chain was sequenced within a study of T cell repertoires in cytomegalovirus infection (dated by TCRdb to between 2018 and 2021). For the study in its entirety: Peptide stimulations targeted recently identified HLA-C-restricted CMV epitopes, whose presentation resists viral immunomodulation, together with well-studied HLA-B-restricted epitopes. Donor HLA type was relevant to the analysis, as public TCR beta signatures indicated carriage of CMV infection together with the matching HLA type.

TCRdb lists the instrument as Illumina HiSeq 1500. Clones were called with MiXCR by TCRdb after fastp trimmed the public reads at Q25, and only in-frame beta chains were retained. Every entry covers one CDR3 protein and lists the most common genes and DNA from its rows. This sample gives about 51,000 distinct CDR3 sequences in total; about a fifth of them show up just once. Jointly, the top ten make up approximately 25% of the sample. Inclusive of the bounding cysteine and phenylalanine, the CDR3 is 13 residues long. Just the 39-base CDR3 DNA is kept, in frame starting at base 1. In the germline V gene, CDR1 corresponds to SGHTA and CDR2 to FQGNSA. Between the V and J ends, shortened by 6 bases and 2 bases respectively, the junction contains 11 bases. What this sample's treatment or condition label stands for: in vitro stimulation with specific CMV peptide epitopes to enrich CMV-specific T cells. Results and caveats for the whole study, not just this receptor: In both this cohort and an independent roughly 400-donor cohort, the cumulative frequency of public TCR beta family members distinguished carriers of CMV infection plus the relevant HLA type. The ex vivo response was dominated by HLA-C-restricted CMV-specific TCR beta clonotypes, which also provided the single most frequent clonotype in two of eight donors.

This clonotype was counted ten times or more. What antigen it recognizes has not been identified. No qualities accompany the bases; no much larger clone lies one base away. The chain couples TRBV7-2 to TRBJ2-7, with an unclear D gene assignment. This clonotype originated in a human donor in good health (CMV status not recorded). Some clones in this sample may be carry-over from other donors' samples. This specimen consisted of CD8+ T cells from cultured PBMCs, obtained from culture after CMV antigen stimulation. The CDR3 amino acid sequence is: CASSLTPAYEQYF. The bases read TGTGCCAGCAGTTTGACTCCTGCCTACGAGCAGTACTTC.